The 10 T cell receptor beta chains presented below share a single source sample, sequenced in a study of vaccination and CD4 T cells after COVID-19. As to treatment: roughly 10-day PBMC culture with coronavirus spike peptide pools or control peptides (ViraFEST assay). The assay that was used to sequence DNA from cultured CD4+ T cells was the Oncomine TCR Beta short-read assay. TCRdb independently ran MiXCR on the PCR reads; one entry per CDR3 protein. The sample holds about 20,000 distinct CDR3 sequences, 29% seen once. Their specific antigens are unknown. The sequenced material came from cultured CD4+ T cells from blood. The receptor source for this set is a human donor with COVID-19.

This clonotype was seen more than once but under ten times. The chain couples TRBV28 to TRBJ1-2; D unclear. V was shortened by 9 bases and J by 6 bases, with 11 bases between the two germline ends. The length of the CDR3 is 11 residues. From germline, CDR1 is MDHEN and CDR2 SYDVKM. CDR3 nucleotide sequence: TGTGCCAGTGGGGTGAGGGATGGCTACACCTTC. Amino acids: CASGVRDGYTF.

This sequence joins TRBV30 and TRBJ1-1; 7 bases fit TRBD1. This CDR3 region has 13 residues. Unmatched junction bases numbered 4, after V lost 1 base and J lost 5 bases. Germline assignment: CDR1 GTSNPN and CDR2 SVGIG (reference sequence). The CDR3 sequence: CAWSDRGRTEAFF. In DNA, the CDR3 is TGTGCCTGGAGTGACAGGGGTAGAACTGAAGCTTTCTTT.

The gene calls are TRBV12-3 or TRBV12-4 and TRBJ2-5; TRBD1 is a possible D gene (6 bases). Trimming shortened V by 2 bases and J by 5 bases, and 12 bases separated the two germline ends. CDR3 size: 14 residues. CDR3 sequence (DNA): TGTGCCAGCAGTTTATCAGGGGTGGAGGAGACCCAGTACTTC. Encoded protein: CASSLSGVEETQYF.

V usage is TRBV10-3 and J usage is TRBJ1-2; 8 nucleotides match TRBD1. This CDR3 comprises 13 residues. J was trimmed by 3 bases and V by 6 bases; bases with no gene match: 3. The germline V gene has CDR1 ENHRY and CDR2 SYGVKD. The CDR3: CAISPGQDYGYTF. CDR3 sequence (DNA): TGTGCCATCAGCCCGGGACAGGACTATGGCTACACCTTC.

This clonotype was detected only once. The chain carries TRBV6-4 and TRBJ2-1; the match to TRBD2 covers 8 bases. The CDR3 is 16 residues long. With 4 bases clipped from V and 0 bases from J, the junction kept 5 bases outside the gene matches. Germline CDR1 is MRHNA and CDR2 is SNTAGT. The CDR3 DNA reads TGTGCCAGCAGTGCTGGGAGCGGGGGCTCCTACAATGAGCAGTTCTTC. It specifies CASSAGSGGSYNEQFF.

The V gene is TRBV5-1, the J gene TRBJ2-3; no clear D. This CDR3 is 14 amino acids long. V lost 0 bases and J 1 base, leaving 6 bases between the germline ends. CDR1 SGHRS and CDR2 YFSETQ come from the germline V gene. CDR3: CASSLGYRTDTQYF. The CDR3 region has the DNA TGCGCCAGCAGCTTGGGATACCGCACAGATACGCAGTATTTT. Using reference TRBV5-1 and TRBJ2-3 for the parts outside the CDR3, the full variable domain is KAGVTQTPRYLIKTRGQQVTLSCSPISGHRSVSWYQQTPGQGLQFLFEYFSETQRNKGNFPGRFSGRQFSNSRSEMNVSTLELGDSALYLCASSLGYRTDTQYFGPGTRLTVL.

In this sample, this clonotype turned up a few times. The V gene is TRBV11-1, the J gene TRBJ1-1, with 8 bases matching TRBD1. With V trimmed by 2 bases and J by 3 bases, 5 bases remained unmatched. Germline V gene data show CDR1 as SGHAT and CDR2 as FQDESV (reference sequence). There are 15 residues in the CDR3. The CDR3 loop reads CASSLSGQGYTEAFF. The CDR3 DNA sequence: TGTGCCAGCAGCTTATCCGGACAGGGTTACACTGAAGCTTTCTTT.

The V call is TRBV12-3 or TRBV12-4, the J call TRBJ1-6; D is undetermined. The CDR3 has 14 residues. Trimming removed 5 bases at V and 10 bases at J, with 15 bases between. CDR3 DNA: TGTGCCAGCAGTCTGGGAGTTAGTGGCTCACCCCTCCACTTT. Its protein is CASSLGVSGSPLHF.

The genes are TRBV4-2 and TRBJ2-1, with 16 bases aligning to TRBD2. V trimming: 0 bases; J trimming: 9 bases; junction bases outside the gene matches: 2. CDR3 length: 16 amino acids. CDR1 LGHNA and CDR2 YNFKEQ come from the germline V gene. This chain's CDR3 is CASSQDGTSGGGEQFF. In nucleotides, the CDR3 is TGTGCCAGCAGCCAAGACGGGACTAGCGGGGGGGGTGAGCAGTTCTTC.

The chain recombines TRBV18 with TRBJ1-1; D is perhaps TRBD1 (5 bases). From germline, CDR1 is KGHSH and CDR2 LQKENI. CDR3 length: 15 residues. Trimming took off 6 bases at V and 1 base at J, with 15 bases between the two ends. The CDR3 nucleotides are TGTGCCAGCTCCCCATGGGGGGTGGAGAACACTGAAGCTTTCTTT. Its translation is CASSPWGVENTEAFF.